One sample yielded the 27 T cell receptor beta chains listed below, sequenced in a study of cytomegalovirus exposure and HLA in healthy donors. The PCR used 60 Vbeta and 13 Jbeta primers. Sequencing used immunoSEQ multiplex PCR; TCRdb keeps in-frame clones, though not all of them. The sample includes around 150,000 clones, more than 75% seen only once; the top ten take around 3.6%. Sequenced sample: PBMCs. The receptors originated from a man aged 18 to 29 in good health and CMV-seronegative.

The gene calls are TRBV2 and TRBJ2-1, with D possibly TRBD2 on 6 matching bases. The ends were cut back, 4 bases at V and 5 bases at J, with 18 bases in the middle. CDR1 is SNHLY, CDR2 FYNNEI, per germline. The CDR3 is made up of 16 amino acids. The CDR3 reads CASSVGGNLINNEQFF. The CDR3 bases are TGTGCCAGCAGTGTTGGGGGGAACCTTATTAACAATGAGCAGTTCTTC.

The rearrangement links TRBV28 to TRBJ2-7, with a possible D match to TRBD2 (6 bases). The V end was cut by 2 bases, the J end by 11 bases, with 13 bases between. Germline CDR1 MDHEN, CDR2 SYDVKM. This CDR3 has 12 amino acids. The CDR3 sequence is CASSLGGDEEYF. Here the CDR3 DNA reads TGTGCCAGCAGTTTAGGAGGGGACGAAGAGTACTTC.

The gene calls are TRBV30 and TRBJ2-2; 8 nucleotides align to TRBD2. The J segment lost 2 bases and the V segment lost 0 bases, leaving 2 bases of the junction unmatched. CDR1 and CDR2 (germline): GTSNPN, SVGIG (reference sequence). This CDR3 spans 15 amino acids. In nucleotides, the CDR3 is TGTGCCTGGAGTGTACTAGCGGCCAACACCGGGGAGCTGTTTTTT. This encodes CAWSVLAANTGELFF. Based on the CDR3 plus reference TRBV30 and TRBJ2-2, the full variable domain is SQTIHQWPATLVQPVGSPLSLECTVEGTSNPNLYWYRQAAGRGLQLLFYSVGIGQISSEVPQNLSASRPQDRQFILSSKKLLLSDSGFYLCAWSVLAANTGELFFGEGSRLTVL.

The sample holds one count of this clone. The chain carries TRBV28 and TRBJ2-5, with 10 bases identical to TRBD2. Germline trimming cut 1 base from V and 2 bases from J; bases unmatched to any gene: 4. Per germline, CDR1 MDHEN and CDR2 SYDVKM. The CDR3 runs to 16 residues. The CDR3 nucleotides read TGTGCCAGCAGTTTATCGGGACTAGCGAGACAAGAGACCCAGTACTTC. Protein: CASSLSGLARQETQYF.

The chain carries TRBV6-5 and TRBJ2-1; 11 bases fit TRBD1. The CDR3 totals 15 residues. In germline, CDR1 is MNHEY, CDR2 SVGAGI. The ends lost 6 bases at V and 4 bases at J; junction bases unmatched: 5. This CDR3 is CASRSDRGRYNEQFF. DNA for the CDR3: TGTGCCAGCAGGTCGGACAGGGGGCGTTACAATGAGCAGTTCTTC.

Details on this clone: One end of the junction does not line up with germline, which may come from a read error. For the CDR3, the DNA is TGTGCATGGAGGCAGGGACTGAACACCGGGGAGCTGTTTTTT. Encoded protein: CAWRQGLNTGELFF. V gene TRBV30 combines with J gene TRBJ2-2; D perhaps matches TRBD2 (6 bases). Per the germline V gene, CDR1 is GTSNPN and CDR2 is SVGIG (reference sequence). This CDR3 comprises 14 residues. Together with reference TRBV30 and TRBJ2-2, the CDR3 gives the full variable domain: SQTIHQWPATLVQPVGSPLSLECTVEGTSNPNLYWYRQAAGRGLQLLFYSVGIGQISSEVPQNLSASRPQDRQFILSSKKLLLSDSGFYLCAWRQGLNTGELFFGEGSRLTVL.

The chain joins TRBV7-6 to TRBJ2-1, with D perhaps TRBD2 (6 bases). Germline CDR1 reads SGHVS; CDR2 reads FNYEAQ. V lost 4 bases and J lost 6, with 16 bases in between. The CDR3 has 15 amino acids. The CDR3 nucleotides read TGTGCCAGCAGCTCCCGGGGGTTATCGAGCAATGAGCAGTTCTTC. It codes for CASSSRGLSSNEQFF.

The rearrangement joins TRBV4-2 to TRBJ2-7; TRBD2 aligns across 8 bases. The V and J ends lost 6 bases and 5 bases, in that order; junction bases with no gene match: 6. From germline, CDR1 is LGHNA and CDR2 YNFKEQ. The CDR3 is made up of 13 amino acids. For the CDR3, the DNA is TGTGCCAGCAGTTTTAGCGGGAAACACGAGCAGTACTTC. The encoded protein is CASSFSGKHEQYF.

The gene calls are TRBV2 and TRBJ2-2; 13 nucleotides align to TRBD2. Germline CDR1 and CDR2: SNHLY and FYNNEI. V was clipped by 6 bases and J by 4 bases; unmatched bases: 2. This CDR3 comprises 15 residues. This chain's CDR3 is CASRTSGRTTGELFF. The CDR3 DNA is TGTGCCAGCAGGACTAGCGGGAGGACCACCGGGGAGCTGTTTTTT.

This chain joins TRBV23-1 and TRBJ2-2; a possible D gene is TRBD1 (6 bases). TRBV23-1 is an ORF, and what it does is uncertain. This CDR3 spans 22 amino acids. Between the trimmed V and J ends, which lost 6 bases and 4 bases, there was a span of 36 bases. The CDR3 DNA sequence: TGCGCCAGCAGCGCCCCAGTTTCTGTCTCAGGGGATCCGCCTCCAGGCACCGGGGAGCTGTTTTTT. It is translated as CASSAPVSVSGDPPPGTGELFF.

The chain uses TRBV27 and TRBJ2-7; a weak D match, TRBD2 (5 bases). V gave up 5 bases and J gave up 4 bases, with 12 bases separating them. Germline CDR1 MNHEY, CDR2 SMNVEV (reference sequence). The length of the CDR3 is 13 residues. CDR3 protein: CASSPRSGYEQYF. The CDR3 nucleotides are TGTGCCAGCAGTCCAAGGTCGGGGTACGAGCAGTACTTC.

V usage is TRBV29-1 and J usage is TRBJ1-2; TRBD1 aligns across 11 bases. CDR1 and CDR2 from the germline V gene are SQVTM and ANQGSEA. This CDR3 is built from 14 residues. The V and J ends lost 5 bases and 5 bases, in that order; junction bases with no gene match: 7. The chain's CDR3 is CSVTRDRGNYGYTF. CDR3 nucleotides: TGCAGCGTTACCCGGGACAGGGGGAATTATGGCTACACCTTC.

In its sample, this clone was seen a few times. Here the CDR3 DNA reads TGTGCCACCAGCACAGGACAGGGGGCGGGGGAGCAGTACTTC. This sequence encodes CATSTGQGAGEQYF. The gene calls are TRBV15 and TRBJ2-7, with 11 positions matching TRBD1. The CDR3 has 14 amino acids. Losses at the gene ends were 4 bases for V and 7 bases for J; bases not matched to a gene: 6. Germline CDR1 reads LNHNV; CDR2 reads YYDKDF (reference sequence).

The chain uses TRBV9 and TRBJ2-7, with D possibly being TRBD1 (6 bases). The CDR3 length is 14 residues. The germline CDR1 and CDR2 sequences are SGDLS and YYNGEE. The germline V and J ends were trimmed by 3 bases and 3 bases, with 13 bases remaining between them. DNA of the CDR3: TGTGCCAGCAGCGCCTACGACAGGATCTACGAGCAGTACTTC. This codes for CASSAYDRIYEQYF.

The chain combines TRBV6-5 with TRBJ2-7; a possible D gene is TRBD2 (5 bases). This CDR3 contains 14 residues. The V gene's germline CDR1 is MNHEY and CDR2 SVGAGI. V lost 2 bases and J lost 3, with 11 bases in between. Written as DNA, the CDR3 is TGTGCCAGCAGTTACAACCGGGATAGCTACGAGCAGTACTTC. This gives the protein CASSYNRDSYEQYF.

The chain employs TRBV6-6 and TRBJ2-3; perhaps TRBD1 as D (6 bases). Per germline, CDR1 MNHNY and CDR2 SVGAGI (reference sequence). The CDR3 runs 15 residues. The V end was cut by 2 bases, the J end by 1 base, with 10 bases between. The chain's CDR3 is CASSYQGSRTDTQYF. The CDR3 nucleotides are TGTGCCAGCAGTTACCAGGGGTCGCGCACAGATACGCAGTATTTT.

This clone was seen once. The chain carries TRBV6-5 and TRBJ1-1, with 10 bases identical to TRBD1. Losses at the gene ends were 3 bases for V and 4 bases for J; bases not matched to a gene: 5. Germline V gives CDR1 MNHEY, CDR2 SVGAGI. The CDR3 runs to 15 residues. CDR3 region: CASSYGRTGGTEAFF. The CDR3 nucleotides are TGTGCCAGCAGTTATGGACGGACAGGGGGCACTGAAGCTTTCTTT.

The CDR3 is CASATGSNTEAFF. The CDR3 DNA is TGTGCCAGCGCAACAGGGTCGAACACTGAAGCTTTCTTT. V is TRBV7-3 and J is TRBJ1-1; D perhaps matches TRBD1 (6 bases). From germline, CDR1 is SGHTA and CDR2 FQGTGA. Trimming took 8 bases from V and 1 from J, leaving 11 bases between them. This CDR3 is built from 13 residues. The full variable domain, completed using reference TRBV7-3 and TRBJ1-1, is GAGVSQTPSNKVTEKGKYVELRCDPISGHTALYWYRQSLGQGPEFLIYFQGTGAADDSGLPNDRFFAVRPEGSVSTLKIQRTERGDSAVYLCASATGSNTEAFFGQGTRLTVV.

This clone showed up just a few times. This chain links TRBV19 with TRBJ1-5; D ambiguous. This CDR3 has 16 amino acids. Between the trimmed V and J ends, which lost 5 bases and 0 bases, there was a span of 14 bases. Germline V gene sequence: CDR1 LNHDA, CDR2 SQIVND (reference sequence). The CDR3 is CASSLRSGYSNQPQHF. As DNA, the CDR3 is TGTGCCAGTAGTTTGAGGTCGGGATATAGCAATCAGCCCCAGCATTTT.

The chain employs TRBV6-5 and TRBJ1-5; 7 bases fit TRBD1. With V trimmed by 2 bases and J by 4 bases, 5 bases remained unmatched. This CDR3 contains 15 residues. Germline values: CDR1 MNHEY, CDR2 SVGAGI. CDR3 in amino acids: CASSYRGGRNQPQHF. Written as DNA, the CDR3 is TGTGCCAGCAGTTACCGAGGGGGCCGAAATCAGCCCCAGCATTTT.

The chain joins TRBV19 to TRBJ2-1; possible D gene TRBD2, 6 bases. The germline V gene has CDR1 LNHDA and CDR2 SQIVND (reference sequence). The V and J ends lost 7 bases and 2 bases respectively, with 12 bases between them. This CDR3 comprises 14 residues. The CDR3 sequence: CASTRGTAYNEQFF. CDR3 in DNA: TGTGCCAGTACACGCGGGACTGCCTACAATGAGCAGTTCTTC.

The J gene is TRBJ2-7, the V gene TRBV28; 15 bases fit TRBD2. CDR1 is MDHEN and CDR2 is SYDVKM in the germline V gene. The CDR3 runs 15 residues. J was trimmed by 5 bases and V by 5 bases; bases with no gene match: 4. CDR3 sequence reads: CASSQGTSGRNEQYF. The CDR3 nucleotides are TGTGCCAGCAGTCAGGGGACTAGCGGGAGGAACGAGCAGTACTTC. The full variable domain, rest sourced from reference TRBV28 and TRBJ2-7, is DVKVTQSSRYLVKRTGEKVFLECVQDMDHENMFWYRQDPGLGLRLIYFSYDVKMKEKGDIPEGYSVSREKKERFSLILESASTNQTSMYLCASSQGTSGRNEQYFGPGTRLTVT.

This sequence joins TRBV5-6 and TRBJ1-2, with unresolved D. Per the germline V gene, CDR1 is SGHDT and CDR2 is YYEEEE. The CDR3 is 13 amino acids. The V end was cut by 0 bases, the J end by 3 bases, with 6 bases between. CDR3 protein: CASSLGRDYGYTF. CDR3 in DNA: TGTGCCAGCAGCTTGGGGAGAGACTATGGCTACACCTTC.

The CDR3 sequence is CAISESATNTEAFF. As DNA, the CDR3 is TGTGCCATCAGTGAGTCCGCTACGAACACTGAAGCTTTCTTT. The chain is built from TRBV10-3 and TRBJ1-1, with no clear D. CDR1 ENHRY and CDR2 SYGVKD come from the germline V gene. The V end was cut by 0 bases, the J end by 1 base, with 6 bases between. The CDR3 consists of 14 residues.

V usage is TRBV18 and J usage is TRBJ1-1; 7 bases fit TRBD1. The germline V gene has CDR1 KGHSH and CDR2 LQKENI. The V and J ends lost 1 base and 3 bases, in that order; junction bases with no gene match: 5. CDR3 length: 15 residues. CDR3 nucleotide sequence: TGTGCCAGCTCACCACAGGGACAGTCATACACTGAAGCTTTCTTT. Translating it yields CASSPQGQSYTEAFF. Using reference TRBV18 and TRBJ1-1 for the parts outside the CDR3, the full variable domain is NAGVMQNPRHLVRRRGQEARLRCSPMKGHSHVYWYRQLPEEGLKFMVYLQKENIIDESGMPKERFSAEFPKEGPSILRIQQVVRGDSAAYFCASSPQGQSYTEAFFGQGTRLTVV.

This chain joins TRBV14 and TRBJ1-4; D gene ambiguous. The CDR3 sequence is 16 residues long. V was cut by 0 bases and J by 8 bases, with 16 bases left in between. Germline CDR1 SGHDN, CDR2 FVKESK. DNA for the CDR3: TGTGCCAGCAGCCAAGAAGATTTCGACCCGGGGGAAAAACTGTTTTTT. Encoded protein: CASSQEDFDPGEKLFF.

V and J are TRBV20-1 and TRBJ1-2; D not certain. The CDR3 is 9 amino acids. Germline CDR1 and CDR2: DFQATT and SNEGSKA (reference sequence). V was clipped by 0 bases and J by 9 bases, with 2 bases between them. As DNA, the CDR3 is TGCAGTGCTAGAGACAGCTACACCTTC. As protein: CSARDSYTF.